This T cell receptor beta chain was profiled in a study of cytomegalovirus exposure and HLA in healthy donors. Study-level results: In vitro testing confirmed a few CMV-associated chains as specific for CMV antigens. In presence/absence analyses, roughly uniform sequencing depth across donors was assumed.

The CDR3 runs 13 residues. J lost 5 bases, V lost 7 bases, and 11 bases had no gene match. Germline V gene data show CDR1 as SQVTM and CDR2 as ANQGSEA. PCR primers comprised 60 Vbeta and 13 Jbeta primers. Generated by immunoSEQ multiplex PCR, the TCRdb table keeps only in-frame clones and is missing some. In the table there are 130,000 to 150,000 clones, about 74% of which are singletons. A note on this clone: Its target is unknown.

The chain uses TRBV29-1 and TRBJ2-7, with TRBD1 matching over 7 bases. This clonotype was obtained from a man younger than 35 in good health and CMV-seropositive. The source material was PBMCs. Here the CDR3 DNA reads TGCAGCGCATGGGACAGCTCCTTCGACGAGCAGTACTTC. Translating gives CSAWDSSFDEQYF.